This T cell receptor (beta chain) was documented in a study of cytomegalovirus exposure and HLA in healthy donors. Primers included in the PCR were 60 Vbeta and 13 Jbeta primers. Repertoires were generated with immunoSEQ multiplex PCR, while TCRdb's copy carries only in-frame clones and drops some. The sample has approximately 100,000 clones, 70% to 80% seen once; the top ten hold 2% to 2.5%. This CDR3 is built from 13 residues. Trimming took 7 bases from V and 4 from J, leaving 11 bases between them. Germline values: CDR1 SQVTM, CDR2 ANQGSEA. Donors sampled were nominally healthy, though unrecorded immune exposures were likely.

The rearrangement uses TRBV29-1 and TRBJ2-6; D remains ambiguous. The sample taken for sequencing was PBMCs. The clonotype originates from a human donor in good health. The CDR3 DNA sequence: TGCAGCGCCGACACGTCCGGGGCCAACGTCCTGACTTTC. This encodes CSADTSGANVLTF.